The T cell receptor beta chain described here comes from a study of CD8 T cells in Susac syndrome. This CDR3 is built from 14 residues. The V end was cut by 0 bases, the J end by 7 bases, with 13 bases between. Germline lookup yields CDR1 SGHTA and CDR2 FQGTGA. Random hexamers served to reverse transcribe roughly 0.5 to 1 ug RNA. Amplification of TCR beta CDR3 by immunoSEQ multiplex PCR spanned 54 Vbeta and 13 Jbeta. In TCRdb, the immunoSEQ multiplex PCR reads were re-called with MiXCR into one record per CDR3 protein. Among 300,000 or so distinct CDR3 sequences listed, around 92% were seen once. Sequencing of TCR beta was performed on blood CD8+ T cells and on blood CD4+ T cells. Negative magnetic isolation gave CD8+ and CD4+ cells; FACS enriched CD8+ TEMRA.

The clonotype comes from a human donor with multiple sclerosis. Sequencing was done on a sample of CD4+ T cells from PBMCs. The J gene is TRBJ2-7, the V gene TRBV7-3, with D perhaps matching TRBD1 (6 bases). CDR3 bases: TGTGCCAGCAGCTTAACGCCCAGGGGCGGGGAGCAGTACTTC. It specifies CASSLTPRGGEQYF.